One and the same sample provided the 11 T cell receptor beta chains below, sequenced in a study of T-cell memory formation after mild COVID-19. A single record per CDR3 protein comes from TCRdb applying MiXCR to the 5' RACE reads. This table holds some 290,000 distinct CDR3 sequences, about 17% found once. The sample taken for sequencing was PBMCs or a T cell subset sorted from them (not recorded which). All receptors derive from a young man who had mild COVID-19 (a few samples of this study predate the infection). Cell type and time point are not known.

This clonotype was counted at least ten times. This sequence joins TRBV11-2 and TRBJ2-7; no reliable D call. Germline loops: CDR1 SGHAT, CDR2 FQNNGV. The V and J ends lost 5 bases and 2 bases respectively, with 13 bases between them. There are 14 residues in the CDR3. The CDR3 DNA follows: TGTGCCAGCAGCCCACGGGCAGGCACCTACGAGCAGTACTTC. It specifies CASSPRAGTYEQYF.

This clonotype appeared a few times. CDR3 sequence (DNA): TGTGCCAGCAGGCCAGGGGGGAGCAGCAATCAGCCCCAGCATTTT. It translates to CASRPGGSSNQPQHF. The V call is TRBV12-3 or TRBV12-4, the J call TRBJ1-5; 7 nucleotides match TRBD1. The CDR3 covers 15 residues. V shed 6 bases and J 1 base; nucleotides not matched to a gene: 6.

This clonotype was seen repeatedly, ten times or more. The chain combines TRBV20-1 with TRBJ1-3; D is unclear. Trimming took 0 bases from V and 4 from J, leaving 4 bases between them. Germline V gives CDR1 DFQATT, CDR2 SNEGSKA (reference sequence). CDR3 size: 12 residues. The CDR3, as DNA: TGCAGTGCTAGAGAAGGAGGAAACACCATATATTTT. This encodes CSAREGGNTIYF.

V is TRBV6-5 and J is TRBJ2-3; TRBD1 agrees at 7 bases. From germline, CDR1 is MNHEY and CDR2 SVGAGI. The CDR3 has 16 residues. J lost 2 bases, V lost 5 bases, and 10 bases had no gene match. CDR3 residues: CASSTLTGMATDTQYF. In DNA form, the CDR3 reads TGTGCCAGCAGTACACTGACAGGGATGGCCACAGATACGCAGTATTTT.

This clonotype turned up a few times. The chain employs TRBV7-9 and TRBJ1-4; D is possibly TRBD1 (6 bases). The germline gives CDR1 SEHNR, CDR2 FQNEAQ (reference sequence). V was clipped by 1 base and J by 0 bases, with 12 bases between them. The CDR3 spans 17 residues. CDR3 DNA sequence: TGTGCCAGCAGCTTAGATCACAGGGTAGCAACTAATGAAAAACTGTTTTTT. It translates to CASSLDHRVATNEKLFF.

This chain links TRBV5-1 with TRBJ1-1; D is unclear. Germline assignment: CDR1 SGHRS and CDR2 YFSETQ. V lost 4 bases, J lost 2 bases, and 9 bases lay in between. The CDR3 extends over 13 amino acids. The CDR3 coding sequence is TGCGCCAGCAGCGACGCCGTTAACACTGAAGCTTTCTTT. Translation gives CASSDAVNTEAFF.

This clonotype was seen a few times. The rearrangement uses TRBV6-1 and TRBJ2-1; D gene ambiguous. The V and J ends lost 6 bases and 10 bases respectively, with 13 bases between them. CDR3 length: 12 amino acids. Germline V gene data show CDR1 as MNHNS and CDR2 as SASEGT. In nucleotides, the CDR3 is TGTGCCAGCAGCCCGGGCGTGTCGGAGCAGTTCTTC. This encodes CASSPGVSEQFF.

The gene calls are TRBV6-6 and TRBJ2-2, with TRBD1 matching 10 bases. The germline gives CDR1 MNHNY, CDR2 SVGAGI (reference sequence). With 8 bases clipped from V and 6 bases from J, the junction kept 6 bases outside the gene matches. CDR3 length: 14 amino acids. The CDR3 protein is CASGGQGLAGELFF. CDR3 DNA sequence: TGTGCCAGCGGGGGACAGGGGCTGGCCGGGGAGCTGTTTTTT.

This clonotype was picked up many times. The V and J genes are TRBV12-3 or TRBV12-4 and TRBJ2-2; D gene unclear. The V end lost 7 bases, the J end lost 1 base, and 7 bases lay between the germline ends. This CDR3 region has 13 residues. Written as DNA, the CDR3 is TGTGCCAGCAAATCTTTGAACACCGGGGAGCTGTTTTTT. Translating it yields CASKSLNTGELFF.

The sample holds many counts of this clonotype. CDR3 region: CSARDPGLFSETQYF. Here the CDR3 DNA reads TGCAGTGCTAGAGATCCTGGACTATTCTCGGAGACCCAGTACTTC. The gene calls are TRBV20-1 and TRBJ2-5, with D possibly being TRBD2 (6 bases). The CDR3 totals 15 residues. The V and J ends lost 0 bases and 5 bases respectively, with 16 bases between them. Germline CDR1 is DFQATT and CDR2 is SNEGSKA (reference sequence).

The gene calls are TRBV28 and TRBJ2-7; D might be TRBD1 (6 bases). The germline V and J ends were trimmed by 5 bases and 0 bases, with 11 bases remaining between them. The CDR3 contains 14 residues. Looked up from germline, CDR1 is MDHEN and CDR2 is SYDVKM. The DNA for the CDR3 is TGTGCCAGCAGTAGGGGGATTAACTCCTACGAGCAGTACGTC. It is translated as CASSRGINSYEQYV.